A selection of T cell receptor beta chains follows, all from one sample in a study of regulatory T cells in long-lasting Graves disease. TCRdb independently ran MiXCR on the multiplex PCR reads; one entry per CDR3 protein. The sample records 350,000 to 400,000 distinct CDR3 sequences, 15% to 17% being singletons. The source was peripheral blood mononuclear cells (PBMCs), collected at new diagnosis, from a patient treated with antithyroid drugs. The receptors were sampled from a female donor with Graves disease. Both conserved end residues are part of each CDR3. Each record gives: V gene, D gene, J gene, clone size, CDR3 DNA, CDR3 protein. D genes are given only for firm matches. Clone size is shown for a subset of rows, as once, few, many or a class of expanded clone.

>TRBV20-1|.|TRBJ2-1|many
TGCAGTGCTAGTGCGGACGCCAATGAGCAGTTCTTC
CSASADANEQFF
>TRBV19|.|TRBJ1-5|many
TGTGCCAGTAGTTGGGCCCTCGACAATCAGCCCCAGCATTTT
CASSWALDNQPQHF
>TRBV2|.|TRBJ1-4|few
TGTGCCAGCACCGAACGGGTGACAGCAACTAATGAAAAACTGTTTTTT
CASTERVTATNEKLFF
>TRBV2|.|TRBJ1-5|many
TGTGCCAGCAGTAACCTAGGAAATCAGCCCCAGCATTTT
CASSNLGNQPQHF
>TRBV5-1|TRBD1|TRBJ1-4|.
TGCGCCAGCAGCCAGGACAGGTTTAATGAAAAACTGTTTTTT
CASSQDRFNEKLFF
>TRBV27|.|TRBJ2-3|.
TGTGCCAGCAGTACTATAGCAGATACGCAGTATTTT
CASSTIADTQYF
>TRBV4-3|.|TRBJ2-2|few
TGCGCCAGCAGCCAAGGAGGAGGAGTGCCCGGGGAGCTGTTTTTT
CASSQGGGVPGELFF
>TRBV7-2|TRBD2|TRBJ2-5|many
TGTGCCAGCAGCTTATCCTGGGGAGGGGAGACCCAGTACTTC
CASSLSWGGETQYF
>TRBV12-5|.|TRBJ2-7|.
TGTGCTAGCCTCTCCTCCTACGAGCAGTACTTC
CASLSSYEQYF
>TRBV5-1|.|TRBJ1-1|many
TGCGCCAGCAGGGACCCGGGACTCACCAACTGGGGGATGAACACTGAAGCTTTCTTT
CASRDPGLTNWGMNTEAFF
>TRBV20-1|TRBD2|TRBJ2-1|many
TGCAGTGCTAGACCCTTAGTGGGAGGGCCAACGAGCTCCTACAATGAGCAGTTCTTC
CSARPLVGGPTSSYNEQFF
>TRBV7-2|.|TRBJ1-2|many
TGTGCCAGCAGCTCGGCCGCAGGGGTTGGCTACACCTTC
CASSSAAGVGYTF
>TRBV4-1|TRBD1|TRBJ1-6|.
TGCGCCAGCAGCCCCATCCGGGACAGGGGAAGTGATCGTAATTCACCCCTCCACTTT
CASSPIRDRGSDRNSPLHF
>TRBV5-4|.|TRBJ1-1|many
TGTGCCAGCAGCTGGGGACAATCTGAAGCTTTCTTT
CASSWGQSEAFF
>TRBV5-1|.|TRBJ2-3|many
TGCGCCAGCAGCCTAGGGCGCGATACGCAGTATTTT
CASSLGRDTQYF
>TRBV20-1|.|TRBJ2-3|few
TGCAGTGCTGATACCCAGGACAGCACAGATACGCAGTATTTT
CSADTQDSTDTQYF